The clone carrying this T cell receptor beta chain was picked up a small number of times. The data were obtained in a study of blood T cells in healthy people across ages. Deletions cut 6 bases from V and 2 bases from J, with 14 bases between. This CDR3 is built from 13 residues. The germline V gene has CDR1 SQVTM and CDR2 ANQGSEA. Sample-barcoded 5' priming and a J-beta primer mix drove a second PCR of roughly 6 to 12 cycles. Each cDNA was tagged by a template-switch adaptor containing 12 random nucleotides. TCRdb used MiXCR to reprocess the 5' RACE reads, holding one entry per CDR3 protein. The sample has roughly 720,000 distinct CDR3 sequences, about 53% seen once; the top ten hold 41%.

The TCR originated in a man aged 80 or over in good health. The sample was blood. The genes are TRBV29-1 and TRBJ2-7, with D hard to call. The CDR3 nucleotides are TGCAGCGTCACGGGTGGGATTGCCTACGAGCAGTACTTC. It codes for CSVTGGIAYEQYF.